This TCR beta chain was recovered during a study of spatial heterogeneity in lung cancer. TCRdb redid the calling of the 5' RACE reads with MiXCR, one entry per CDR3 protein. The table includes fewer than 100,000 distinct CDR3 sequences, 19% detected once. Time point here: blood at routine non-recurrence follow-up after resection. In its sample, this clonotype was seen many times. This CDR3 is built from 17 residues. J gave up 7 bases and V 3 bases, and 12 bases lay outside the gene matches. The clonotype originates from a male donor with early-stage non-small cell lung cancer. V gene TRBV12-3 or TRBV12-4 combines with J gene TRBJ2-4; 10 nucleotides match TRBD2. This sample comprised PBMCs, obtained at follow-up. This chain's CDR3 is CASSFRAGGPRGNIQYF. The CDR3 bases are TGTGCCAGCAGTTTCAGAGCGGGAGGGCCCCGAGGGAACATTCAGTACTTC.